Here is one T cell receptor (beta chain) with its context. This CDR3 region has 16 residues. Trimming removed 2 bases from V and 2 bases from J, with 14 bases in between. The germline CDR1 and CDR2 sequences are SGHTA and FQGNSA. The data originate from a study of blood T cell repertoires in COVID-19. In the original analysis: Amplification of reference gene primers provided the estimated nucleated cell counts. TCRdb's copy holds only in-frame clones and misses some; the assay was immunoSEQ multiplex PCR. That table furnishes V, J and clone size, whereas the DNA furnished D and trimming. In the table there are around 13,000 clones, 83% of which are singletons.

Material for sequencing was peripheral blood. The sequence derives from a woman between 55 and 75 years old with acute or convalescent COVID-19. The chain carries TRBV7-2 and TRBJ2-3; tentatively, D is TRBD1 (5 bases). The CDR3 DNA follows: TGTGCCAGCAGCTTATTTGGGGCGGACAACACAGATACGCAGTATTTT. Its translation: CASSLFGADNTDTQYF.